This T cell receptor (beta chain) was captured in a study of cytomegalovirus exposure and HLA in healthy donors. General study findings and limits: In a later analysis, TCR beta V- and J-gene trimming showed a link to a missense DCLRE1C variant. Previously analyzed data showed that most TCR beta V segments were productive at a frequency of about 90% or about 30%.

This PCR relied on a set of 60 Vbeta primers and 13 Jbeta primers. The table came from immunoSEQ multiplex PCR; TCRdb's copy has only in-frame clones and leaves some out. The table lists 120,000 to 150,000 clones, over 65% of them singletons. This clone appeared a few times. The antigen remains undetermined. V shed 1 base, J shed 6 bases, and the junction held 10 bases outside the gene matches. Germline CDR1 reads SGHRS; CDR2 reads YFSETQ. This CDR3 spans 16 amino acids. This TCR was recovered from a male donor in good health and CMV-seronegative. Material for sequencing was PBMCs. This chain uses TRBV5-1 with TRBJ2-7; 10 bases are a match to TRBD1. CDR3 coding DNA: TGCGCCAGCAGCTTGAACCCCGGGACAGGGGTATCCGAGCAGTACTTC. Translated, it gives CASSLNPGTGVSEQYF.